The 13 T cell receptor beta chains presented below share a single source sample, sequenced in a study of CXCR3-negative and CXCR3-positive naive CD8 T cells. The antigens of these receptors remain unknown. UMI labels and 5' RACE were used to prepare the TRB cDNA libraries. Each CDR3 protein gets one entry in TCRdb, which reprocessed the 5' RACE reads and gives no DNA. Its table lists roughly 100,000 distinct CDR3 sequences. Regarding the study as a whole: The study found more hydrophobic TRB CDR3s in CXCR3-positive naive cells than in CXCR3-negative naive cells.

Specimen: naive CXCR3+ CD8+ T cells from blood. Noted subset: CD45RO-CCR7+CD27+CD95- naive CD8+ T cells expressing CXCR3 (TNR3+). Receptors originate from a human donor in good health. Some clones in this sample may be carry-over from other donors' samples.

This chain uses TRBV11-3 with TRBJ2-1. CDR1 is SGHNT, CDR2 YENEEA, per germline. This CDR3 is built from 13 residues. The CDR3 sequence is CASSHNLGNEQFF. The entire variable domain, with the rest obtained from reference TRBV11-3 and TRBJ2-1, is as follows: EAGVVQSPRYKIIEKKQPVAFWCNPISGHNTLYWYLQNLGQGPELLIRYENEEAVDDSQLPKDRFSAERLKGVDSTLKIQPAELGDSAVYLCASSHNLGNEQFFGPGTRLTVL.

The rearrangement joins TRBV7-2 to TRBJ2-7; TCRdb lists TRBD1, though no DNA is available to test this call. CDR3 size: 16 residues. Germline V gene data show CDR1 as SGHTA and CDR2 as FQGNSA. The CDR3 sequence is CASSFGTAIHSYEQYF.

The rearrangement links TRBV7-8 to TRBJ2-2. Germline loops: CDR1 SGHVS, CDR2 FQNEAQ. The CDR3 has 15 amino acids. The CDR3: CASSSDDENTGELFF.

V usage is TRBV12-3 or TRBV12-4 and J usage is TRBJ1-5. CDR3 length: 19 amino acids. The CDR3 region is CASSSRGSVPAYSNQPQHF.

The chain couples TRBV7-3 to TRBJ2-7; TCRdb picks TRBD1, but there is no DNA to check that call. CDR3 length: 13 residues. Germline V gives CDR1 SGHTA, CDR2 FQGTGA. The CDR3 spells CASSLWPGREQYF.

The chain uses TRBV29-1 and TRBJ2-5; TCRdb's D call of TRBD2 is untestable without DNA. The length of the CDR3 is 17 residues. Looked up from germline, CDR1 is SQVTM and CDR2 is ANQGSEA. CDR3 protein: CSVEGGLAGAVQETQYF.

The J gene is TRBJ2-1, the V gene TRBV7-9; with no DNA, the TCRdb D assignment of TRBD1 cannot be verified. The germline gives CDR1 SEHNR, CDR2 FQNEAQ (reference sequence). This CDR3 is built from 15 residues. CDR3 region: CASSEPGPMLHEQFF. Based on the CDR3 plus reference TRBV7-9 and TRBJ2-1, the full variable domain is DTGVSQNPRHKITKRGQNVTFRCDPISEHNRLYWYRQTLGQGPEFLTYFQNEAQLEKSRLLSDRFSAERPKGSFSTLEIQRTEQGDSAMYLCASSEPGPMLHEQFFGPGTRLTVL.

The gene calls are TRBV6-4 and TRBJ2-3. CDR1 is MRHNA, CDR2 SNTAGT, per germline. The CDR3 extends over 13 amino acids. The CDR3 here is CASSDSDTDTQYF.

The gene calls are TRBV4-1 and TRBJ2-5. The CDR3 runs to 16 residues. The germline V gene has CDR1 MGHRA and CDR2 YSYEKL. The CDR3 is CASSQDHVGFQETQYF.

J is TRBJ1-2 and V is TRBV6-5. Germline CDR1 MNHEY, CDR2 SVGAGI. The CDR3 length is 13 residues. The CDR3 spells CASSYTRTDGYTF.

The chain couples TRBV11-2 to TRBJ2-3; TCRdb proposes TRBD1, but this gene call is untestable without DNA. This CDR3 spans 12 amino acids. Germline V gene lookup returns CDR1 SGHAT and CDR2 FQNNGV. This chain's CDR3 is CATSGGSDTQYF.

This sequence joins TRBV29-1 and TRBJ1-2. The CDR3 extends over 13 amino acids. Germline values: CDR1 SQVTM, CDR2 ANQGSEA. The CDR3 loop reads CSVEGPTSDGYTF.

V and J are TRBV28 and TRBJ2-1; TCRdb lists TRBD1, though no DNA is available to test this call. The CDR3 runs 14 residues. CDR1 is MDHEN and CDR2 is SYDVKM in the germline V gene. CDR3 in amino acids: CASMDRGGGGEQFF.